The T cell receptor (beta chain) under discussion was sequenced for a study of T cells in Graves' hyperthyroidism and ophthalmopathy (dated by TCRdb to about 2019). With regard to the full study: Peripheral blood was sampled at the time of initial diagnosis, prior to any treatment. To identify TCR V-J signatures that set the groups apart, the researchers used a discovery cohort of 100 patients, made up of 40 to 45 with Graves' ophthalmopathy and some 60 with stable Graves' hyperthyroidism. Prospective prediction of ophthalmopathy was tested in an independent validation cohort consisting of fewer than 20 hyperthyroidism patients and approximately 16 patients who later progressed to ophthalmopathy. The roughly 100 discovery patients were randomly split 7:3 into training and test sets. In roughly six Graves' hyperthyroidism patients, the study also compared T-cell repertoires from thyroid tissue with T-cell repertoires from blood. After blood sampling, hyperthyroidism patients were treated with methimazole at a starting dose of 30 mg daily, and ophthalmopathy patients were treated with high-dose intravenous methylprednisolone. The paper describes TCR Vbeta CDR3 sequencing of around 130 peripheral blood samples, made up of fewer than 50 ophthalmopathy patients, 70 to 80 hyperthyroidism patients and about 17 progressor patients.

Amplification of TCR beta CDR3 regions was carried out from RNA transcripts. The TCR CDR3 was subjected to a first round of RT-PCR using the HTBI primer set and the Qiagen OneStep RT-PCR kit. The libraries were constructed in a second round of multiplex PCR and then size-selected and purified. Libraries were sequenced paired-end with 100 bp reads on an Illumina HiSeq2000. The paper's data handling went like this. SOAPnuke was used to process the raw data, throwing out any read that contained adapters or uncalled bases, had a mean Phred below 15, or lacked an exact constant-primer or identifier match. High-quality paired reads were merged using COPE v1.2.5, and each unique nucleotide sequence was defined as a clonotype. MiTCR v1.1 was used to align the clonotypes against IMGT TRBV, TRBD and TRBJ reference segments. Analysis was restricted to V-J combinations with a frequency above 0.0001, which covered about 99% of repertoires. A TCS score was defined as the ratio between F50 (clonal expansion) and ExV (chaos), using BLOSUM62-based TCRdist between CDR3 peptides within each V-J. Welch's t-statistics and random forest reduced 514 V-J features to 13, which were used in a naive Bayes classifier (R e1071). Through fastp at Q25 and MiXCR, TCRdb rebuilt clones from the public reads, retaining in-frame beta chains. Rows are unified per CDR3 protein, each entry keeping the most common DNA and genes. These V and J calls are TCRdb output, not the study's own analysis. The sample table lists 300,000 to 400,000 distinct CDR3 sequences, about 21% of them with a count of one. The top ten constitute around half of the sample.

The CDR3 sequence holds 13 residues, the cysteine and phenylalanine included. This entry keeps only the CDR3 DNA: 39 bases, framed from base 1. The CDR1 and CDR2 encoded by the germline V gene are KGHSH and LQKENI. V is clipped by 1 base and J by 1 base, and the sequence between their germline boundaries is 5 bases long. The paper as a whole reports these results and caveats: Sample size was not statistically predetermined, and investigators were not blinded to group allocation. In validation, the model predicted progression to ophthalmopathy with approximately 69% sensitivity and roughly 75% specificity, a median of about 6.7 months before onset. A 13 V-J signature model separated ophthalmopathy from stable hyperthyroidism, with approximately 87% sensitivity and 81.08% specificity in cross-validation and 80%/75% in testing. Most expanded thyroid clonotypes (frequency above 0.001) were also detected in blood, suggesting blood repertoires may reflect thyroid immune responses.

This clonotype was observed many times. Its antigen is still unknown. Nothing much larger sits one base from this clone, and base qualities are not available. Stable Graves' hyperthyroidism was defined as no progression to ophthalmopathy during 18 months of follow-up. Hyperthyroidism patients were newly diagnosed, with disease duration under 2 months, and aged 18 to 65 years. Patients with uncontrolled infections, other autoimmune diseases, pregnancy or lactation were excluded. Diagnoses relied on clinical symptoms, serum thyroxine and TRAb, thyroid ultrasound and orbital computed tomography. Ficoll-Paque density gradient centrifugation was used to isolate PBMCs from around 10 ml of fresh peripheral blood. Trizol reagent was used to extract total RNA, and RNA quality was then checked on an Agilent 2100 Bioanalyzer.

Material for sequencing was blood. This clonotype was obtained from a woman aged 45-65 years with Graves' hyperthyroidism. The chain was built from TRBV18 and TRBJ2-7; the D gene cannot be resolved reliably. The DNA is as follows: TGTGCCAGCTCACCACGGCGTTCCTACGAGCAGTACTTC. This codes for CASSPRRSYEQYF.